Described below is a single TCR beta chain sequence and its context. Its antigen is not identified. CDR1 and CDR2 from the germline V gene are MNHEY and SMNVEV (reference sequence). CDR3 size: 15 residues. The J segment lost 3 bases and the V segment lost 8 bases, leaving 8 bases of the junction unmatched. The data derive from a study of T cell repertoires in cytomegalovirus infection. Across the study: Both CMV infection and a matching HLA type were indicated by public TCR beta signatures. The study's findings and limits: CMV-specific TCR beta clonotypes restricted by HLA-C dominated the ex vivo response.

TCRdb re-analysed the reads in MiXCR, keeping a single row per CDR3 protein. Of 600,000 to 700,000 distinct CDR3 sequences in the sample, around 32% were seen once. The chain uses TRBV27 and TRBJ2-2; the match to TRBD2 covers 8 bases. The sequence was collected from a human donor in good health (CMV status not recorded). Some clones in this sample may be carry-over from other donors' samples. This material consisted of cultured PBMCs, taken from culture after CMV antigen stimulation. This CDR3 reads CASLKGTRDTGELFF. In nucleotides, the CDR3 is TGTGCCAGCTTAAAGGGGACTAGGGACACCGGGGAGCTGTTTTTT.